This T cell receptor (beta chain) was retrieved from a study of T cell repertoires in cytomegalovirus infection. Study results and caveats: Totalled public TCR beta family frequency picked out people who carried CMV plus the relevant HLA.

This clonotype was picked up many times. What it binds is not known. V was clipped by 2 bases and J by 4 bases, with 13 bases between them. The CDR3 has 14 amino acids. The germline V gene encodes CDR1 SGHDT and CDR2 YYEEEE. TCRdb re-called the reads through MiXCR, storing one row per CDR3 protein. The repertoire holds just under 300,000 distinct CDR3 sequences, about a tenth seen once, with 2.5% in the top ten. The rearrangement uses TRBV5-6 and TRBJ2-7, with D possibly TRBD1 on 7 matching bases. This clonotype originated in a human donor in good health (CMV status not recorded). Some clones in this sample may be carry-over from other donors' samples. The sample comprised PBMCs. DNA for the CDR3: TGTGCCAGCAGCTTCAGGGGGGTCCAATACGAGCAGTACGTC. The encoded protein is CASSFRGVQYEQYV.